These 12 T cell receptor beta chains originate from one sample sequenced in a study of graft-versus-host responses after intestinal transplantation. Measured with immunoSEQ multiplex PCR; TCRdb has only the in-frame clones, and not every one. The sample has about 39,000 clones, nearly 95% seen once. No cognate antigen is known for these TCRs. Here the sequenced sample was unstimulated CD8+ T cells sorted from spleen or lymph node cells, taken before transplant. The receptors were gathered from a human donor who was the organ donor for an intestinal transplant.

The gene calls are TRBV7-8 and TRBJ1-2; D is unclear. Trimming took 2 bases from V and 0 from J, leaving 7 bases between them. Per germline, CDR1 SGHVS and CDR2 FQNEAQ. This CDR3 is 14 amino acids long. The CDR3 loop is CASSLTTSNYGYTF. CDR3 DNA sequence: TGTGCCAGCAGCTTAACGACATCTAACTATGGCTACACCTTC.

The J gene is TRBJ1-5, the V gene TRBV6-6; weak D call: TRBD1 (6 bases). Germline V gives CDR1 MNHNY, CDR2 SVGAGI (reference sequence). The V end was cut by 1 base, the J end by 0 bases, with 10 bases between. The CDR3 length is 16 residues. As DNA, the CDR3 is TGTGCCAGCAGTTACTTCGGGACACTTAGCAATCAGCCCCAGCATTTT. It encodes CASSYFGTLSNQPQHF.

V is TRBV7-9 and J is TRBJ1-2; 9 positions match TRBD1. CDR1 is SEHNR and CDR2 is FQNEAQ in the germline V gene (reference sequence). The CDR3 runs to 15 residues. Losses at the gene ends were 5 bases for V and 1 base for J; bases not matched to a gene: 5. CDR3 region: CASSQGTGNNYGYTF. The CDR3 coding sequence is TGTGCCAGCAGCCAAGGGACAGGGAATAACTATGGCTACACCTTC.

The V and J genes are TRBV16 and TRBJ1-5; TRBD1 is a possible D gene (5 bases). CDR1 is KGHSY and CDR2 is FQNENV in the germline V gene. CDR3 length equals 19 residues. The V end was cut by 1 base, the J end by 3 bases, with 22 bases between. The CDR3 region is CASSQYKLLPTEANQPQHF. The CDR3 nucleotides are TGTGCCAGCAGCCAATACAAACTCTTACCGACAGAGGCCAATCAGCCCCAGCATTTT.

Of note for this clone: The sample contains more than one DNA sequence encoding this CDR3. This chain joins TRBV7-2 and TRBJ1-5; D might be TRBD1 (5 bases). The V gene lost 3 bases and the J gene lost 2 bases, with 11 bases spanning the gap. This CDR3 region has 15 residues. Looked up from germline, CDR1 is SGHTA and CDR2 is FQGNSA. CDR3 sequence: CASSFTGQGNQPQHF. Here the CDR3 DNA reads TGTGCCAGCAGCTTCACCGGACAAGGCAATCAGCCCCAGCATTTT.

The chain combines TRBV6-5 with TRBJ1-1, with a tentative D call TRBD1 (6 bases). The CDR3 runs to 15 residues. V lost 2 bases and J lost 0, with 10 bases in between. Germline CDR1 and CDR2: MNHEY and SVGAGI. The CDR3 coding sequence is TGTGCCAGCAGTTACGGGGGGGGGCTGAACACTGAAGCTTTCTTT. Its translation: CASSYGGGLNTEAFF.

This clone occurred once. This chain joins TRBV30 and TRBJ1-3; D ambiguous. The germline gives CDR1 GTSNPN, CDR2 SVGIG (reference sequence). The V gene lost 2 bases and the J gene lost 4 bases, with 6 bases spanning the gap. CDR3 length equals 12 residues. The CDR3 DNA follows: TGTGCCTGGAGTCCTCGAGGAAACACCATATATTTT. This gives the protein CAWSPRGNTIYF.

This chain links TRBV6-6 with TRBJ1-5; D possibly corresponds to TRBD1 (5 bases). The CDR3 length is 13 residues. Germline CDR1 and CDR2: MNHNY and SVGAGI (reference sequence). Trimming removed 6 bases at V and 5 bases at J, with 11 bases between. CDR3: CASSSGPHQPQHF. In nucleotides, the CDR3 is TGTGCCAGCAGCTCGGGGCCACATCAGCCCCAGCATTTT.

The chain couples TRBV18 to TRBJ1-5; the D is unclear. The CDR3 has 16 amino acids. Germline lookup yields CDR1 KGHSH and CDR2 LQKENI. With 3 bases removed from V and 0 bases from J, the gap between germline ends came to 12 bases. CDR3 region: CASSPEGDDSNQPQHF. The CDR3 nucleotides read TGTGCCAGCTCACCCGAAGGTGACGATAGCAATCAGCCCCAGCATTTT.

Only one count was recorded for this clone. In DNA, the CDR3 is TGTGCCTGGAGTACCGGGAATGGCTACACCTTC. Translation gives CAWSTGNGYTF. The J gene is TRBJ1-2, the V gene TRBV30, with D hard to call. There are 11 residues in the CDR3. From germline, CDR1 is GTSNPN and CDR2 SVGIG (reference sequence). V was pared by 2 bases and J by 6 bases, with 7 bases between.

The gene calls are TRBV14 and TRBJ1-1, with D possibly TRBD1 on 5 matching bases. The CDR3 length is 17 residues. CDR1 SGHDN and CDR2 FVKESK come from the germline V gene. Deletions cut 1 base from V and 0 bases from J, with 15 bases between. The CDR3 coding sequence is TGTGCCAGCAGCCAAGCCGGGACGGATTACCTGAACACTGAAGCTTTCTTT. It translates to CASSQAGTDYLNTEAFF. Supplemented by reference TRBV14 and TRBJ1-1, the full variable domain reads EAGVTQFPSHSVIEKGQTVTLRCDPISGHDNLYWYRRVMGKEIKFLLHFVKESKQDESGMPNNRFLAERTGGTYSTLKVQPAELEDSGVYFCASSQAGTDYLNTEAFFGQGTRLTVV.

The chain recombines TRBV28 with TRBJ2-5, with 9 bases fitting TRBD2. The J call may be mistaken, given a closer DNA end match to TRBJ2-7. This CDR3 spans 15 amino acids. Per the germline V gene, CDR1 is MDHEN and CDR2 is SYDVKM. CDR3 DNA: TGTGCCAGCTCCTTCCGGGCGGGGGGGTCCTACGAGCAGTACTTC. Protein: CASSFRAGGSYEQYF.